This T cell receptor (beta chain) is from a study of CD4+ T cells in melanoma. Whole-study findings and limits: In melanoma, neoantigen-specific CD4+ T cells reportedly differed in differentiation state.

This clone was seen more than once but under ten times. As yet, its antigen is unknown. The method was immunoSEQ multiplex PCR; TCRdb's version includes in-frame clones alone and lacks a portion of them. The sample contains under 10,000 clones, about three quarters of which appear only once. Germline CDR1 reads MGHRA; CDR2 reads YSYEKL. V was shortened by 0 bases and J by 2 bases, with 4 bases between the two germline ends. This CDR3 is built from 13 residues. The clonotype was recovered from a human donor with melanoma. The chain carries TRBV4-1 and TRBJ1-2; D gene uncertain. Sequenced material: tumor tissue. In DNA, the CDR3 is TGCGCCAGCAGCCAAGAGGGGAACTATGGCTACACCTTC. Amino acids: CASSQEGNYGYTF.